Sequencing of this T cell receptor beta chain was carried out in a study of T cell changes during pregnancy in multiple sclerosis. Germline-derived CDR1 and CDR2 are MNHEY and SVGAGI. The V gene lost 4 bases and the J gene lost 4 bases, with 14 bases spanning the gap. The CDR3 extends over 15 amino acids. Some clones are missing from TCRdb's copy, which holds only in-frame ones; the method was immunoSEQ multiplex PCR. The table has under 120,000 clones, 80% to 95% seen once. The sample here was peripheral blood, taken after pregnancy. This TCR was sampled from a female donor with multiple sclerosis, enrolled in a pregnancy study. The chain employs TRBV6-5 and TRBJ1-5; tentatively, D is TRBD1 (6 bases). The CDR3 here is CASSSGGALNQPQHF. The CDR3 DNA sequence: TGTGCCAGCAGTTCGGGGGGGGCGCTGAATCAGCCCCAGCATTTT.